This T cell receptor (beta chain) came from a study of blood T cell repertoires in COVID-19. Profiling relied on immunoSEQ multiplex PCR, and the TCRdb table lists in-frame clones only, not all of them. This sample yields 30,000 to 35,000 clones, of which more than 85% are seen a single time; roughly an eighth belongs to the top ten. The CDR3 contains 16 residues. Deletions cut 0 bases from V and 0 bases from J, with 11 bases between. Per germline, CDR1 SGHRS and CDR2 YFSETQ. Sequencing was done on a sample of peripheral blood. The gene calls are TRBV5-1 and TRBJ2-3; a possible D gene is TRBD2 (6 bases). This TCR came from a human donor in a cohort sampled during active COVID-19. CDR3 DNA: TGCGCCAGCAGCTTGGGGTTAGCGGTTAGCACAGATACGCAGTATTTT. Translated: CASSLGLAVSTDTQYF.